These T cell receptor beta chains were read from a single sample in a study of CD8 T cells in ankylosing spondylitis. One entry per CDR3 protein, called by TCRdb with MiXCR from the 5' RACE reads. Of roughly 130,000 distinct CDR3 sequences in the sample, over 6% were seen once. Sequenced input: blood, either unsorted or a sorted T cell fraction (not recorded which). The source of these receptors is a male donor with ankylosing spondylitis or in good health (not recorded which). CDR3s include the opening cysteine and the closing phenylalanine or tryptophan. A D gene is named only where the DNA matches it firmly. Rows give clone size only sometimes, using once, few, many, or a class for an expanded clone.

many,TRBV5-1,-,TRBJ2-1,TGCGCCAGCAGCTTGGAGGTAGCCTCCTACAATGAGCAGTTCTTC,CASSLEVASYNEQFF
many,TRBV15,-,TRBJ1-5,TGTGCCACCAGCCCTTACAGGACTAGCAATCAGCCCCAGCATTTT,CATSPYRTSNQPQHF
-,TRBV11-2,TRBD1,TRBJ2-1,TGTGCCAGCAGCTATACAGGGGTTCGAGACAATGAGCAGTTCTTC,CASSYTGVRDNEQFF
many,TRBV7-2,TRBD2,TRBJ2-7,TGTGCCAGCAGCTCCAATAGCGGGCCGCTCTACGAGCAGTACTTC,CASSSNSGPLYEQYF
-,TRBV5-1,TRBD2,TRBJ2-2,TGCGCCAGCAGCTTTCGGGGGGATGACACCGGGGAGCTGTTTTTT,CASSFRGDDTGELFF
few,TRBV7-8,TRBD1,TRBJ1-4,TGTGCCAGCAGCCCCGACAGGGGAGTTAATGAAAAACTGTTTTTT,CASSPDRGVNEKLFF
many,TRBV20-1,-,TRBJ1-4,TGCAGTGTTCGGGCAGGGGAAAAACTGTTTTTT,CSVRAGEKLFF
few,TRBV5-6,-,TRBJ2-1,TGTGCCAGCAGCCCGAGCCCCTTGGGCGGGGTGGGCTCCTACAATGAGCAGTTCTTC,CASSPSPLGGVGSYNEQFF
many,TRBV28,-,TRBJ1-6,TGTGCCAGCACCGACGGGCAGAATTCACCCCTCCACTTT,CASTDGQNSPLHF
many,TRBV20-1,TRBD1,TRBJ2-1,TGCAGTGCTGGCCCCTGGACAGGCTACAATGAGCAGTTCTTC,CSAGPWTGYNEQFF
many,TRBV7-2,-,TRBJ2-1,TGTGCCAGCAGCTTAGGGGGTACATCCTACAATGAGCAGTTCTTC,CASSLGGTSYNEQFF
many,TRBV10-3,-,TRBJ2-7,TGTGCCATCAAGAGCGATTCCTACGAGCAGTACTTC,CAIKSDSYEQYF
many,TRBV29-1,-,TRBJ1-2,TGCAGCGTTACAGGGAATTCGGGTGGCTACACCTTC,CSVTGNSGGYTF
-,TRBV5-5,-,TRBJ1-1,TGTGCCAGCAGCTCCCCCGGCCAGAACACTGAAGCTTTCTTT,CASSSPGQNTEAFF
many,TRBV5-1,-,TRBJ1-2,TGCGCCAGCGGGCGGTCAATGTCCTATGGCTACACCTTC,CASGRSMSYGYTF
many,TRBV7-2,-,TRBJ2-7,TGTGCCAGCAGCTTAGGCTACCTCTCCTACGAGCAGTACTTC,CASSLGYLSYEQYF
many,TRBV9,-,TRBJ2-3,TGTGCCAGCAGCGTAGAGATAGATACGCAGTATTTT,CASSVEIDTQYF
many,TRBV7-9,TRBD2,TRBJ2-7,TGTGCCAGCAGCCATACGACTAGCGGGGGGGCCTACGAGCAGTACTTC,CASSHTTSGGAYEQYF
many,TRBV20-1,-,TRBJ2-3,TGCAGTGCTAGGCAACCCCGGTTTCGGCGGGGGCCCACAGATACGCAGTATTTT,CSARQPRFRRGPTDTQYF
many,TRBV20-1,-,TRBJ2-7,TGCAGTGCAATCTACTCCTACGAGCAGTACTTC,CSAIYSYEQYF
many,TRBV5-1,-,TRBJ2-3,TGCGCCAGCAGCTTGGCCGGCAGCACAGATACGCAGTATTTT,CASSLAGSTDTQYF
many,TRBV5-1,-,TRBJ2-5,TGCGCCAGCAGCTTGGGGCAGGTGAATCAAGAGACCCAGTACTTC,CASSLGQVNQETQYF
many,TRBV12-3/TRBV12-4,TRBD2,TRBJ2-3,TGTGCCAGCAGTCTATGGGGACTAGCGGGAGCGGATACGCAGTATTTT,CASSLWGLAGADTQYF
many,TRBV28,TRBD2,TRBJ2-3,TGTGCCAGCAGTTTAATGGCTAGCGGGAGTTTAGATACGCAGTATTTT,CASSLMASGSLDTQYF
many,TRBV6-6,-,TRBJ2-5,TGTGCCAGCAGTTACGCGGGGTTCGAGACCCAGTACTTC,CASSYAGFETQYF
many,TRBV27,-,TRBJ1-1,TGTGCCAGCAGTTTATCTAGGGGGGGCGGCACTGAAGCTTTCTTT,CASSLSRGGGTEAFF
-,TRBV9,TRBD1,TRBJ2-1,TGTGCCAGCAGCCCAAGGGACAGGGCGTACTACAATGAGCAGTTCTTC,CASSPRDRAYYNEQFF
many,TRBV5-1,-,TRBJ1-5,TGCGCCAGCAGCTTGGGGGACACCTATAGCAATCAGCCCCAGCATTTT,CASSLGDTYSNQPQHF
many,TRBV5-1,TRBD1,TRBJ1-1,TGCGCCAGCACCCCGGACAGGGGTCGTCTGGGCACTGAAGCTTTCTTT,CASTPDRGRLGTEAFF
many,TRBV11-2,-,TRBJ2-1,TGTGCCAGCAGCTTACGCCCGGGCCAGAATGAGCAGTTCTTC,CASSLRPGQNEQFF
-,TRBV7-3,-,TRBJ2-1,TGTGCCAGCAGCTTACAAGGCAGGGGCTCCTACAATGAGCAGTTCTTC,CASSLQGRGSYNEQFF
-,TRBV10-3,TRBD2,TRBJ2-3,TGTGCCATAAAGACTAGCCCTTCGGGAGATACGCAGTATTTT,CAIKTSPSGDTQYF
many,TRBV5-1,-,TRBJ1-5,TGCGCCAGCAGCCTAGTTAGCAATCAGCCCCAGCATTTT,CASSLVSNQPQHF
many,TRBV7-2,-,TRBJ2-1,TGTGCCAGCAGCTTAAGCCGGGCCTACAATGAGCAGTTCTTC,CASSLSRAYNEQFF
-,TRBV30,-,TRBJ1-5,TGTGCCTGGAGTCGGGCCCTACACAATCAGCCCCAGCATTTT,CAWSRALHNQPQHF
many,TRBV7-2,-,TRBJ2-7,TGTGCCAGCAGCTTCGGGACATCTACCTACGAGCAGTACTTC,CASSFGTSTYEQYF
many,TRBV5-1,TRBD1,TRBJ1-1,TGCGCCAGCAGCGGTCCGGGACAGGGGGCTTTCGGGCGCACTGAAGCTTTCTTT,CASSGPGQGAFGRTEAFF
many,TRBV5-1,-,TRBJ2-3,TGCGCCAGCAGCTCTCTCGCGGACACAGATACGCAGTATTTT,CASSSLADTDTQYF
many,TRBV5-1,TRBD1,TRBJ1-1,TGCGCCAGCAGCGCACAGGGGGCTGGCACTGAAGCTTTCTTT,CASSAQGAGTEAFF
many,TRBV20-1,-,TRBJ1-4,TGCAGTGCAAGGGACGCGGCTAATGAAAAACTGTTTTTT,CSARDAANEKLFF
many,TRBV12-3/TRBV12-4,-,TRBJ1-2,TGTGCCAGCAGCCCCACAACTAACTATGGCTACACCTTC,CASSPTTNYGYTF
-,TRBV7-8,-,TRBJ1-6,TGTGCCAGCAGCTTAGCGTGGGGGCGGAATTCACCCCTCCACTTT,CASSLAWGRNSPLHF
many,TRBV7-3,-,TRBJ2-1,TGTGCCAGCAGCTTAGGTAACCCCGCAGCCTACAATGAGCAGTTCTTC,CASSLGNPAAYNEQFF
many,TRBV4-1,TRBD1,TRBJ2-3,TGCGCCAGCAGCCAAGGACAGGGGACCACAGATACGCAGTATTTT,CASSQGQGTTDTQYF
few,TRBV9,-,TRBJ2-7,TGTGCCAGCAGCGTAGAGATCGGGAACACCTACGAGCAGTACTTC,CASSVEIGNTYEQYF
-,TRBV5-1,-,TRBJ2-7,TGCGCCAGCAGCGGGAGCGGCTCCTACGAGCAGTACTTC,CASSGSGSYEQYF
many,TRBV20-1,TRBD2,TRBJ2-3,TGCAGTGCTCCCCGGGCGGGGGTAGTGGGAGATACGCAGTATTTT,CSAPRAGVVGDTQYF
many,TRBV5-1,-,TRBJ1-6,TGCGCCAGCAGCATTGACAGATACTCACCCCTCCACTTT,CASSIDRYSPLHF
many,TRBV30,-,TRBJ1-1,TGTGCCTGGGAACGACAGGAAAACACTGAAGCTTTCTTT,CAWERQENTEAFF
-,TRBV5-4,TRBD1,TRBJ2-7,TGTGCCAGCAGCGAAGGGACAGCCCTTGTCTACGAGCAGTACTTC,CASSEGTALVYEQYF
-,TRBV3-1,-,TRBJ2-7,TGTGCCAGCAGCCACCTCGGGACGGGGACCTACGAGCAGTACTTC,CASSHLGTGTYEQYF
many,TRBV29-1,TRBD1,TRBJ2-5,TGCAGCGTTGATAGTTGGGGACAGGGGGCAGAGACCCAGTACTTC,CSVDSWGQGAETQYF
many,TRBV20-1,-,TRBJ2-2,TGCAGTGCTATGTTAGGGCCAGGGGAGCTGTTTTTT,CSAMLGPGELFF
many,TRBV20-1,TRBD2,TRBJ2-3,TGCAGTGCCACTGGGACTAGCGGGGATGAATTAGATACGCAGTATTTT,CSATGTSGDELDTQYF
many,TRBV4-3,TRBD2,TRBJ2-6,TGCGCCAGCAGCCAAGGGGGTAGCGGGAGTGGGGCCAACGTCCTGACTTTC,CASSQGGSGSGANVLTF
many,TRBV12-3/TRBV12-4,-,TRBJ1-5,TGTGCCAGCAATCCAGGGAAATCTCAGCCCCAGCATTTT,CASNPGKSQPQHF
many,TRBV20-1,-,TRBJ2-4,TGCAGTGCTAGCCCCCCCAACTCAGGTTCCAAAAACATTCAGTACTTC,CSASPPNSGSKNIQYF
many,TRBV5-1,TRBD2,TRBJ2-3,TGCGCCAGCAGCTTGGCCGTGGCTAAAGGATTCCTCCGGGAGGGTCGCACAGATACGCAGTATTTT,CASSLAVAKGFLREGRTDTQYF
many,TRBV6-6,-,TRBJ2-7,TGTGCCAGCAGTTCCCTGGGCCCCTACGAGCAGTACTTC,CASSSLGPYEQYF
many,TRBV5-1,-,TRBJ2-3,TGCGCCAGCAGCGAGTCCGGGGAAGATACGCAGTATTTT,CASSESGEDTQYF